This note documents a single T cell receptor beta chain sequence. The germline gives CDR1 SGHRS, CDR2 YFSETQ. The CDR3 is 13 amino acids. V was cut by 2 bases and J by 2 bases, with 5 bases left in between. These data belong to a study of blood T cell repertoires in COVID-19. For the study at large: Samples taken during acute and convalescent COVID-19 were collected in the United States, Italy and Spain. PBMCs, B-cell-depleted T cells, or T cells were the source of the cDNA or gDNA that made up the material.

The Seattle site enrolled patients during active infection and followed them longitudinally. Methods used by the authors: Reference gene primer amplification yielded estimated nucleated cell counts. Sequenced by immunoSEQ multiplex PCR; TCRdb stores in-frame clones only, minus some. That table furnishes V, J and clone size, whereas the DNA furnished D and trimming. Counted here are 55,000 to 75,000 clones, less than 90% occurring once; the ten biggest clones make up more than 15%. The sequence came from a man aged 55-75 years with COVID-19, enrolled during active disease. This sequence joins TRBV5-1 and TRBJ1-5; D remains ambiguous. The source material was peripheral blood. CDR3 nucleotide sequence: TGCGCCAGCAGCTTATCGGGCAATCAGCCCCAGCATTTT. This translates into CASSLSGNQPQHF.